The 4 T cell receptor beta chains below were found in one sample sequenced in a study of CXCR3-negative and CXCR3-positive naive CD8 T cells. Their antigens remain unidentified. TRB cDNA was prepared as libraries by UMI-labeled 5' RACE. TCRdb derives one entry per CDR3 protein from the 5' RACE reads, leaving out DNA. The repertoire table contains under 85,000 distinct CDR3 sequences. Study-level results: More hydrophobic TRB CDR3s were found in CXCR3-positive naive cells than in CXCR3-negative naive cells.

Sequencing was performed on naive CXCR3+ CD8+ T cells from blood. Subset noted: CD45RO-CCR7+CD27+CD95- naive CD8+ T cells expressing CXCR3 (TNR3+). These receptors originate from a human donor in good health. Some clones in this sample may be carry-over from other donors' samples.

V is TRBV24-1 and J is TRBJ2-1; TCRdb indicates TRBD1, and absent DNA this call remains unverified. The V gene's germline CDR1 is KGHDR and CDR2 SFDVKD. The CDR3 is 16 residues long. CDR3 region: CATSDATGVSYNEQFF.

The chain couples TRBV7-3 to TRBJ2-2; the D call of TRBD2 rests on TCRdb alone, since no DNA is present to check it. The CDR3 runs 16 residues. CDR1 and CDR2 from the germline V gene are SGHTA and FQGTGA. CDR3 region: CASSLTTSGPTGELFF.

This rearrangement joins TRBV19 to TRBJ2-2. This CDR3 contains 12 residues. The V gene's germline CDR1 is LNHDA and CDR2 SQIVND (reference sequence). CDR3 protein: CATELFTGELFF.

CDR3: CASSISRGGEAQYF. The rearrangement joins TRBV12-3 or TRBV12-4 to TRBJ2-5; without DNA, the TCRdb call of TRBD1 cannot be checked. CDR3 length: 14 residues.